One and the same sample provided the 25 T cell receptor beta chains below, sequenced in a study of T cells in Graves' hyperthyroidism and ophthalmopathy. It was RNA transcripts that yielded the amplified TCR beta CDR3 regions. The HTBI primer set drove a first-round RT-PCR of the TCR CDR3. Via MiXCR, TCRdb re-called the multiplex PCR reads, giving one row per CDR3 protein. The sample lists about 600,000 distinct CDR3 sequences, 15% to 20% seen once, with roughly 3.4% in the top ten. Sequenced sample: blood. Receptors were obtained from a woman aged 40 to 50 with Graves' ophthalmopathy.

V and J are TRBV29-1 and TRBJ2-3; 10 bases are a match to TRBD2. The V and J ends lost 5 bases and 4 bases, in that order; junction bases with no gene match: 9. CDR1 and CDR2 (germline): SQVTM, ANQGSEA. The CDR3 has 15 residues. CDR3 sequence: CSVSGLAGVPDTQYF. CDR3 DNA sequence: TGCAGCGTTTCTGGCCTAGCGGGAGTCCCAGATACGCAGTATTTT.

The rearrangement links TRBV4-2 to TRBJ2-7, with D unresolved. The CDR3 runs 15 residues. Trimming left V 1 base short and J 0 bases short, with 10 bases between. Looked up from germline, CDR1 is LGHNA and CDR2 is YNFKEQ. In DNA, the CDR3 is TGTGCCAGCAGCCAAGTAGGTTCATACTCCTACGAGCAGTACTTC. It is translated as CASSQVGSYSYEQYF.

This clonotype turned up a few times. The V and J genes are TRBV12-3 or TRBV12-4 and TRBJ2-2; possibly TRBD1 for D (5 bases). Trimming shortened V by 7 bases and J by 5 bases, and 17 bases separated the two germline ends. This CDR3 contains 15 residues. The CDR3 sequence is CASIPDRYVTGELFF. In DNA form, the CDR3 reads TGTGCCAGCATCCCTGACAGATACGTTACCGGGGAGCTGTTTTTT.

The chain joins TRBV6-1 to TRBJ2-6; no firm D call. CDR1 and CDR2 from the germline V gene are MNHNS and SASEGT. The CDR3 consists of 16 residues. The ends were cut back, 5 bases at V and 0 bases at J, with 11 bases in the middle. CDR3 nucleotide sequence: TGTGCCAGCAGTCCTTCCGTAGACTCTGGGGCCAACGTCCTGACTTTC. Translation: CASSPSVDSGANVLTF.

This clonotype was recorded at least ten times. This chain uses TRBV20-1 with TRBJ2-3; 11 nucleotides agree with TRBD2. The trim removed 4 bases at V and 5 bases at J, leaving 11 bases unmatched. Germline V CDR1 and CDR2: DFQATT, SNEGSKA (reference sequence). CDR3 size: 16 residues. The CDR3 DNA reads TGCAGTGCTATAGCGGGAGGGGCTCGAGCCCAAGATACGCAGTATTTT. Its translation is CSAIAGGARAQDTQYF.

The table lists this clonotype with a few counts. J is TRBJ1-5 and V is TRBV6-1; possible D gene TRBD1, 6 bases. Germline-derived CDR1 and CDR2 are MNHNS and SASEGT. V gave up 11 bases and J gave up 2 bases, with 13 bases separating them. The CDR3 is 13 residues long. CDR3 in DNA: TGTGCCGGTACAGGGTACGGCAATCAGCCCCAGCATTTT. Encoded protein: CAGTGYGNQPQHF.

The sample holds many counts of this clonotype. The chain has TRBV11-3 and TRBJ2-1; no clear D. Germline CDR1 is SGHNT and CDR2 is YENEEA. The length of the CDR3 is 14 residues. V was pared by 2 bases and J by 0 bases, with 5 bases between. The CDR3 DNA is TGTGCCAGCAGCTTAAGCTACTCCTACAATGAGCAGTTCTTC. Its translation is CASSLSYSYNEQFF.

There are many counts of this clonotype. This chain joins TRBV5-1 and TRBJ2-6; D is uncertain. Deletions cut 5 bases from V and 1 base from J, with 10 bases between. This CDR3 is 15 amino acids long. Germline loops: CDR1 SGHRS, CDR2 YFSETQ. CDR3 residues: CASSLDGSGANVLTF. The CDR3 DNA is TGCGCCAGCAGTCTGGACGGTTCTGGGGCCAACGTCCTGACTTTC. Complete variable domain (other parts from reference TRBV5-1 and TRBJ2-6): KAGVTQTPRYLIKTRGQQVTLSCSPISGHRSVSWYQQTPGQGLQFLFEYFSETQRNKGNFPGRFSGRQFSNSRSEMNVSTLELGDSALYLCASSLDGSGANVLTFGAGSRLTVL.

The V and J genes are TRBV6-1 and TRBJ2-5; D unresolved. CDR3 size: 12 residues. Trimming left V 7 bases short and J 2 bases short, with 8 bases between. Per the germline V gene, CDR1 is MNHNS and CDR2 is SASEGT. The CDR3 is CASTRPQETQYF. DNA for the CDR3: TGTGCCAGCACCCGGCCTCAAGAGACCCAGTACTTC.

This rearrangement joins TRBV20-1 to TRBJ1-5, with unresolved D. The CDR3 totals 14 residues. Per the germline V gene, CDR1 is DFQATT and CDR2 is SNEGSKA (reference sequence). V lost 3 bases to trimming and J lost 6 bases, with 15 bases between them. Here the CDR3 DNA reads TGCAGTGCTAGGGACCGGGGAGACGCTCAGCCCCAGCATTTT. This sequence encodes CSARDRGDAQPQHF.

This clonotype has at least ten counts. The CDR3 DNA sequence: TGTGCCAGCAGTTACGAGGGGATCACTGAAGCTTTCTTT. Translated: CASSYEGITEAFF. The rearrangement uses TRBV6-5 and TRBJ1-1; a possible D gene is TRBD1 (5 bases). This CDR3 comprises 13 residues. Trimming cost V 2 bases and J 4 bases, with 8 bases left between them. CDR1 is MNHEY and CDR2 is SVGAGI in the germline V gene.

Many counts were recorded for this clonotype. V is TRBV27 and J is TRBJ2-3; D not resolved. V was clipped by 4 bases and J by 0 bases, with 11 bases between them. Germline V gives CDR1 MNHEY, CDR2 SMNVEV (reference sequence). CDR3 length equals 15 residues. The CDR3 region is CASSSSPASTDTQYF. The CDR3, as DNA: TGTGCCAGCAGTTCCTCCCCAGCTAGCACAGATACGCAGTATTTT.

This clonotype came up many times. V is TRBV12-3 or TRBV12-4 and J is TRBJ1-1; 7 positions match TRBD1. CDR3 length: 16 residues. V dropped 3 bases and J dropped 1; count of bases not matched to a gene: 8. The CDR3 sequence: CASSFRQGGGNTEAFF. DNA for the CDR3: TGTGCCAGCAGTTTCAGACAGGGAGGGGGGAACACTGAAGCTTTCTTT.

This clonotype has a count of ten or more. The chain is built from TRBV18 and TRBJ2-3; 9 bases are a match to TRBD1. The germline gives CDR1 KGHSH, CDR2 LQKENI. Unmatched junction bases numbered 13, after V lost 8 bases and J lost 1 base. This CDR3 is 17 amino acids long. CDR3 region: CASTRDREISGTDTQYF. The CDR3 nucleotides are TGTGCCAGCACCCGGGACAGGGAAATTTCTGGCACAGATACGCAGTATTTT.

This clonotype was counted only a few times. J is TRBJ1-5 and V is TRBV20-1; D is possibly TRBD1 (5 bases). This CDR3 is built from 13 residues. V was shortened by 3 bases and J by 2 bases, with 8 bases between the two germline ends. The germline V gene has CDR1 DFQATT and CDR2 SNEGSKA (reference sequence). The CDR3 DNA follows: TGCAGTGCTAGGGGGCATGGCAATCAGCCCCAGCATTTT. Encoded protein: CSARGHGNQPQHF.

In DNA, the CDR3 is TGCGCCAGCAGCCCTAACAGGGAATTTTGGGCGTACTTC. Its protein product is CASSPNREFWAYF. The rearrangement links TRBV10-2 to TRBJ2-5, with a tentative D call TRBD1 (6 bases). Trimming stripped 6 bases from V and 13 bases from J, with 21 bases between. Germline CDR1 and CDR2: WSHSY and SAAADI. CDR3 length: 13 residues.

This clonotype was counted at least ten times. CDR3 sequence (DNA): TGTGCCAGCAGTCTCCGGGACAGGAGCTATGATAGCACAGATACGCAGTATTTT. Protein product: CASSLRDRSYDSTDTQYF. This rearrangement joins TRBV6-1 to TRBJ2-3; 8 bases fit TRBD1. The CDR3 runs 18 residues. V lost 5 bases to trimming and J lost 0 bases; unmatched junction nucleotides: 13. Per the germline V gene, CDR1 is MNHNS and CDR2 is SASEGT.

This clonotype was recorded many times. This rearrangement joins TRBV20-1 to TRBJ2-3, with 8 bases that match TRBD2. CDR1 and CDR2 (germline): DFQATT, SNEGSKA (reference sequence). With V trimmed by 1 base and J by 5 bases, 11 bases remained unmatched. The CDR3 runs 16 residues. The CDR3 DNA follows: TGCAGTGCTAGAGTGCAGCGGGAGCGCCTCGGAGATACGCAGTATTTT. As protein: CSARVQRERLGDTQYF.

The V call is TRBV6-1, the J call TRBJ2-2; 7 positions agree with TRBD1. V trimming: 5 bases; J trimming: 6 bases; junction bases outside the gene matches: 6. This CDR3 spans 14 amino acids. Germline CDR1 and CDR2: MNHNS and SASEGT. The CDR3 loop is CASSSTGYSGELFF. The CDR3 nucleotides are TGTGCCAGCAGTTCGACAGGGTATTCCGGGGAGCTGTTTTTT.

Many counts were recorded for this clonotype. V gene TRBV20-1 combines with J gene TRBJ2-3; TRBD1 matches at 8 bases. CDR3 length equals 13 residues. Trimming removed 6 bases from V and 6 bases from J; junction bases left unmatched: 8. The germline gives CDR1 DFQATT, CDR2 SNEGSKA (reference sequence). CDR3 region: CSAGQGAGDTQYF. CDR3 sequence (DNA): TGCAGTGCGGGTCAGGGGGCGGGGGATACGCAGTATTTT.

This clonotype showed up just a few times. The chain is built from TRBV6-4 and TRBJ2-1; D is ambiguous. V dropped 2 bases and J dropped 5 bases, with 13 bases sitting between them. CDR3 size: 15 residues. Germline loops: CDR1 MRHNA, CDR2 SNTAGT. The CDR3 coding sequence is TGTGCCAGCAGTGACACCCCAGACGGCGACAATGAGCAGTTCTTC. Translating gives CASSDTPDGDNEQFF.

This clonotype has at least ten counts. J is TRBJ1-1 and V is TRBV6-1, with D uncertain. V lost 3 bases, J lost 0 bases, and 8 bases lay in between. CDR1 and CDR2 (germline): MNHNS, SASEGT. The CDR3 runs to 14 residues. The CDR3 DNA is TGTGCCAGCAGTGACGATCGGTTGAACACTGAAGCTTTCTTT. It encodes CASSDDRLNTEAFF.

This clonotype was observed many times. This chain links TRBV3-1 with TRBJ2-5; TRBD2 aligns across 14 bases. The CDR3 covers 16 residues. The V and J ends lost 4 bases and 4 bases, in that order; junction bases with no gene match: 5. Germline CDR1 LGHDT, CDR2 YNNKEL (reference sequence). CDR3 bases: TGTGCCAGCAGCCTGGGACTAGCGGGAGTGTCAGAGACCCAGTACTTC. Amino acids: CASSLGLAGVSETQYF.

This clonotype was counted at least ten times. The chain uses TRBV6-1 and TRBJ2-1; 9 positions agree with TRBD2. V lost 6 bases to trimming and J lost 5 bases; unmatched junction nucleotides: 8. The CDR3 extends over 15 amino acids. Looked up from germline, CDR1 is MNHNS and CDR2 is SASEGT. The CDR3 region is CASRPQLAGNNEQFF. Here the CDR3 DNA reads TGTGCCAGCAGACCCCAACTAGCGGGTAACAATGAGCAGTTCTTC.

The sample holds many counts of this clonotype. The rearrangement uses TRBV7-2 and TRBJ2-1; 10 bases are shared with TRBD2. Trimming cost V 5 bases and J 4 bases; bases outside gene matches: 14. The CDR3 contains 18 residues. CDR1 SGHTA and CDR2 FQGNSA come from the germline V gene. CDR3 nucleotides: TGTGCCAGCAGCCGAGACGGCTTAGCGGGAGGAGGGTACAATGAGCAGTTCTTC. Its translation: CASSRDGLAGGGYNEQFF.